One sample yielded the 18 T cell receptor beta chains listed below, sequenced in a study of blood T cell repertoires in COVID-19. Only in-frame clones appear in the TCRdb table, and some are missing; sequencing was by immunoSEQ multiplex PCR. The table shows over 300,000 clones, with more than 70% occurring only once. Sequenced input: peripheral blood. These receptors were taken from a woman in her forties or fifties with acute or convalescent COVID-19.

Comments on this clone: The same CDR3 arises from other DNA sequences in this sample as well. The chain is built from TRBV5-1 and TRBJ1-5; 8 nucleotides agree with TRBD1. The CDR3 is 14 amino acids. Trimming cost V 4 bases and J 4 bases; bases outside gene matches: 4. Germline V gene lookup returns CDR1 SGHRS and CDR2 YFSETQ. As DNA, the CDR3 is TGCGCCAGCAGCGACGGACAGGGAAATCAGCCCCAGCATTTT. As protein: CASSDGQGNQPQHF. The variable domain in full, with the rest retrieved from reference TRBV5-1 and TRBJ1-5, is KAGVTQTPRYLIKTRGQQVTLSCSPISGHRSVSWYQQTPGQGLQFLFEYFSETQRNKGNFPGRFSGRQFSNSRSEMNVSTLELGDSALYLCASSDGQGNQPQHFGDGTRLSIL.

The rearrangement links TRBV2 to TRBJ1-1; D possibly corresponds to TRBD1 (5 bases). V was trimmed by 4 bases and J by 1 base, leaving 13 bases between them. This CDR3 comprises 15 residues. Germline V gives CDR1 SNHLY, CDR2 FYNNEI. The CDR3 is CASSGGRKENTEAFF. In DNA, the CDR3 is TGTGCCAGCAGTGGGGGCAGGAAAGAGAACACTGAAGCTTTCTTT.

V usage is TRBV4-2 and J usage is TRBJ2-1; 7 bases map to TRBD2. V was pared by 1 base and J by 6 bases, with 6 bases of the junction left unmatched. The CDR3 sequence is 15 residues long. Germline assignment: CDR1 LGHNA and CDR2 YNFKEQ. The CDR3 DNA reads TGTGCCAGCAGCCAAGTCTTAACGGGAGGCAATGAGCAGTTCTTC. Translated, it gives CASSQVLTGGNEQFF.

The gene calls are TRBV30 and TRBJ1-5; TRBD1 aligns across 9 bases. Trimming took 3 bases from V and 2 from J; bases not matched to a gene: 5. Germline V gives CDR1 GTSNPN, CDR2 SVGIG (reference sequence). The CDR3 length is 15 residues. Written as DNA, the CDR3 is TGTGCCTGGAGCCTAGGGACAGGGCGCAATCAGCCCCAGCATTTT. This translates into CAWSLGTGRNQPQHF. The full variable domain, rest sourced from reference TRBV30 and TRBJ1-5, is SQTIHQWPATLVQPVGSPLSLECTVEGTSNPNLYWYRQAAGRGLQLLFYSVGIGQISSEVPQNLSASRPQDRQFILSSKKLLLSDSGFYLCAWSLGTGRNQPQHFGDGTRLSIL.

This chain joins TRBV4-1 and TRBJ1-1; D not resolved. Germline CDR1 is MGHRA and CDR2 is YSYEKL. This CDR3 is built from 13 residues. Deletions cut 4 bases from V and 3 bases from J, with 9 bases between. Here the CDR3 reads CASSLYPDTEAFF. The CDR3 DNA follows: TGCGCCAGCAGCCTATATCCTGACACTGAAGCTTTCTTT.

The chain recombines TRBV27 with TRBJ1-3; no definite D call. The CDR3 runs to 15 residues. Germline loops: CDR1 MNHEY, CDR2 SMNVEV (reference sequence). V lost 3 bases, J lost 0 bases, and 9 bases lay in between. CDR3 protein: CASSLRGTSGNTIYF. In nucleotides, the CDR3 is TGTGCCAGCAGTTTGAGAGGAACCTCTGGAAACACCATATATTTT.

The chain joins TRBV27 to TRBJ2-1; the D gene is possibly TRBD2 (5 bases). The CDR3 has 14 amino acids. With 5 bases removed from V and 5 bases from J, the gap between germline ends came to 13 bases. CDR1 and CDR2 (germline): MNHEY, SMNVEV (reference sequence). The CDR3 coding sequence is TGTGCCAGCAGTCCCCGGGATCCCAACAATGAGCAGTTCTTC. Amino acids: CASSPRDPNNEQFF.

The rearrangement uses TRBV11-2 and TRBJ2-7; 7 bases match TRBD1. CDR3 length equals 15 residues. Germline CDR1 and CDR2: SGHAT and FQNNGV. V lost 6 bases and J lost 0; bases outside the gene matches: 8. The CDR3 loop reads CASRDRRLSSYEQYF. DNA of the CDR3: TGTGCCAGCAGGGACAGGAGATTGAGCTCCTACGAGCAGTACTTC.

The V gene is TRBV19, the J gene TRBJ2-1, with 7 bases identical to TRBD1. V lost 6 bases, J lost 10 bases, and 9 bases stayed unmatched. Germline V gene lookup returns CDR1 LNHDA and CDR2 SQIVND (reference sequence). This CDR3 is 13 amino acids long. The CDR3 loop is CASRRDSSWEQFF. The CDR3 nucleotides are TGTGCCAGTAGAAGGGACAGCTCATGGGAGCAGTTCTTC. Full variable domain (outside the CDR3, taken from reference TRBV19 and TRBJ2-1): DGGITQSPKYLFRKEGQNVTLSCEQNLNHDAMYWYRQDPGQGLRLIYYSQIVNDFQKGDIAEGYSVSREKKESFPLTVTSAQKNPTAFYLCASRRDSSWEQFFGPGTRLTVL.

The chain employs TRBV4-1 and TRBJ2-5, with unresolved D. Looked up from germline, CDR1 is MGHRA and CDR2 is YSYEKL. The length of the CDR3 is 15 residues. V lost 1 base and J lost 5, with 14 bases in between. The CDR3 DNA reads TGCGCCAGCAGCCAAGGTACAGACGTTCGTGAGACCCAGTACTTC. It translates to CASSQGTDVRETQYF.

This rearrangement joins TRBV20-1 to TRBJ1-2; TRBD1 agrees at 8 bases. V dropped 3 bases and J dropped 6; count of bases not matched to a gene: 12. Germline V lookup: CDR1 DFQATT, CDR2 SNEGSKA (reference sequence). The CDR3 is 15 amino acids. The DNA for the CDR3 is TGCAGTGCTAGTGGGCAGGGGGCAAAGTGGGATGGCTACACCTTC. Translated, it gives CSASGQGAKWDGYTF.

CDR3 region: CASSSTVRVFLENTEAFF. DNA for the CDR3: TGTGCCAGCAGCTCCACGGTCAGGGTATTTTTGGAGAACACTGAAGCTTTCTTT. The V call is TRBV7-9, the J call TRBJ1-1; a possible D gene is TRBD1 (5 bases). This CDR3 spans 18 amino acids. In germline, CDR1 is SEHNR, CDR2 FQNEAQ (reference sequence). Trimming took off 4 bases at V and 1 base at J, with 22 bases between the two ends.

The chain carries TRBV20-1 and TRBJ1-1, with D possibly TRBD1 on 6 matching bases. CDR3 length: 13 amino acids. CDR1 and CDR2 from the germline V gene are DFQATT and SNEGSKA (reference sequence). The V end lost 3 bases, the J end lost 4 bases, and 12 bases lay between the germline ends. CDR3 nucleotide sequence: TGCAGTGCTAGTTATACAGGGTCCACTGAAGCTTTCTTT. Residues: CSASYTGSTEAFF.

A remark on this clone: Other DNA sequences in the same sample also yield this CDR3. The chain combines TRBV5-1 with TRBJ1-1; tentatively, D is TRBD1 (5 bases). The CDR3 runs to 15 residues. V lost 0 bases to trimming and J lost 1 base, with 10 bases between them. Per the germline V gene, CDR1 is SGHRS and CDR2 is YFSETQ. The CDR3 loop is CASSLEAGWNTEAFF. Written as DNA, the CDR3 is TGCGCCAGCAGCTTGGAGGCAGGGTGGAACACTGAAGCTTTCTTT.

This clone was seen a few times. The V gene is TRBV5-8, the J gene TRBJ2-2; TRBD1 matches at 11 bases. Germline V gene data show CDR1 as SGHTS and CDR2 as YDEGEE. V lost 3 bases, J lost 2 bases, and 3 bases stayed unmatched. This CDR3 is built from 16 residues. DNA for the CDR3: TGTGCCAGCAGCTCACGGACAGGGGGCAACACCGGGGAGCTGTTTTTT. It codes for CASSSRTGGNTGELFF.

Concerning this clone: This sample includes further DNA sequences coding for the same CDR3. The chain recombines TRBV7-2 with TRBJ2-3; D might be TRBD1 (6 bases). The V end was cut by 0 bases, the J end by 5 bases, with 6 bases between. Germline assignment: CDR1 SGHTA and CDR2 FQGNSA. The CDR3 has 13 residues. In DNA, the CDR3 is TGTGCCAGCAGCTTAGCGACAGGAGATACGCAGTATTTT. Translated, it gives CASSLATGDTQYF.

The V call is TRBV6-1, the J call TRBJ1-1, with D possibly being TRBD1 (5 bases). Germline-derived CDR1 and CDR2 are MNHNS and SASEGT. The CDR3 is made up of 14 amino acids. The V end lost 3 bases, the J end lost 3 bases, and 11 bases lay between the germline ends. The CDR3 sequence is CASSDPGFHTEAFF. CDR3 bases: TGTGCCAGCAGTGACCCAGGGTTTCACACTGAAGCTTTCTTT.

The J gene is TRBJ2-7, the V gene TRBV7-2, with D perhaps TRBD2 (8 bases). This CDR3 has 18 residues. Between the trimmed V and J ends, which lost 5 bases and 5 bases, there was a span of 28 bases. CDR1 is SGHTA, CDR2 FQGNSA, per germline. The chain's CDR3 is CASSHGGAGGFGRHEQYF. CDR3 DNA sequence: TGTGCCAGCAGCCACGGGGGGGCAGGGGGTTTCGGGCGCCACGAGCAGTACTTC.